Following are 23 T cell receptor beta chains from one sample sequenced in a study of identical twins. One entry per CDR3 protein, called by TCRdb with MiXCR from the 5' RACE reads. The top ten hold around 0.3% of the sample, which has some 1,600,000 distinct CDR3 sequences, under 35% seen once. The sample taken for sequencing was cord blood. These TCRs come from a newborn girl in good health.

This sequence joins TRBV27 and TRBJ2-2; 8 bases are shared with TRBD1. The length of the CDR3 is 17 residues. Germline CDR1 reads MNHEY; CDR2 reads SMNVEV (reference sequence). V trimming: 5 bases; J trimming: 1 base; junction bases outside the gene matches: 9. Here the CDR3 reads CASSPPTGTGNTGELFF. In DNA, the CDR3 is TGTGCCAGCAGTCCACCGACCGGGACAGGGAACACCGGGGAGCTGTTTTTT.

The chain joins TRBV18 to TRBJ1-5; 7 bases align to TRBD1. The CDR3 consists of 15 residues. The junction had 10 bases not matched to a gene; V was cut back by 5 bases and J by 6 bases. Germline V gene sequence: CDR1 KGHSH, CDR2 LQKENI. The CDR3, as DNA: TGTGCCAGCTCAACCCAGGGGGGGCGGGGTCAGCCCCAGCATTTT. Amino acid sequence: CASSTQGGRGQPQHF.

On this clonotype itself: Relative to the germline gene, one junction end is altered; a read error may explain this. DNA for the CDR3: TGTGCCAGCAGTTATAGCAGGGCTAGGACTAGCGGGGGGGATAAAACCTACAATGGGCAGTTCTTC. Protein sequence: CASSYSRARTSGGDKTYNGQFF. This sequence joins TRBV6-2 or TRBV6-3 and TRBJ2-1; 15 bases line up with TRBD2. The CDR3 has 22 residues. From germline, CDR1 is MNHEY and CDR2 SVGEGT.

The rearrangement uses TRBV7-8 and TRBJ2-1, with 11 bases lining up with TRBD2. After removal of 2 bases from V and 6 bases from J, the junction contained 6 bases not matched to a gene. Germline CDR1 is SGHVS and CDR2 is FQNEAQ. This CDR3 is built from 16 residues. Here the CDR3 reads CASSLPVLAGGNEQFF. The CDR3 region has the DNA TGTGCCAGCAGCTTACCGGTTCTAGCGGGGGGCAATGAGCAGTTCTTC.

There are a few counts of this clonotype. The chain has TRBV20-1 and TRBJ2-2; D assignment may be TRBD1 or TRBD2 (6 bases each). With 1 base removed from V and 6 bases from J, the gap between germline ends came to 18 bases. The CDR3 is 16 amino acids. In germline, CDR1 is DFQATT, CDR2 SNEGSKA (reference sequence). CDR3 sequence reads: CSARVGGSFRAGELFF. The CDR3 bases are TGCAGTGCTAGAGTAGGGGGGTCGTTTCGCGCCGGGGAGCTGTTTTTT.

Comments on this clonotype: One junction end does not reproduce the germline sequence, and a read error may be involved. The J gene is TRBJ1-1, the V gene TRBV27, with 8 bases lining up with TRBD1. CDR3 length: 16 amino acids. Germline V gives CDR1 MNHEY, CDR2 SMNVEV (reference sequence). DNA of the CDR3: TGTGCCAGCAGCTTATTCCCAGGGGGCCCGAACACTGAAGCTTTCTTT. Amino acid sequence: CASSLFPGGPNTEAFF.

This clonotype was found a few times. The rearrangement joins TRBV7-6 to TRBJ2-5; D perhaps matches TRBD2 (6 bases). The DNA matches TRBJ2-7 better at its end, which makes the J call doubtful. CDR3 length equals 15 residues. Looked up from germline, CDR1 is SGHVS and CDR2 is FNYEAQ. In DNA, the CDR3 is TGTGCCAGCAGCTCGCTGGGGCGGGGTGGGTACGAGCAGTACTTC. It encodes CASSSLGRGGYEQYF.

The V gene is TRBV20-1, the J gene TRBJ1-4; no reliable D call. Germline V lookup: CDR1 DFQATT, CDR2 SNEGSKA (reference sequence). Trimming pared 5 bases from V and 0 bases from J, leaving 10 bases between. This CDR3 is 14 amino acids long. Here the CDR3 DNA reads TGCAGTGCTCCCCGGGTCTCAACTAATGAAAAACTGTTTTTT. This sequence encodes CSAPRVSTNEKLFF.

A few counts support this clonotype. J is TRBJ2-5 and V is TRBV20-1; D may match TRBD1 or TRBD2 (6 bases each). CDR3 length: 14 residues. In germline, CDR1 is DFQATT, CDR2 SNEGSKA (reference sequence). The V gene lost 6 bases and the J gene lost 3 bases, with 17 bases spanning the gap. The CDR3 bases are TGCAGTGCGCCGGGAGAGGGGGTAAAAGAGACCCAGTACTTC. Encoded protein: CSAPGEGVKETQYF.

This clonotype was detected a few times. This rearrangement joins TRBV4-2 to TRBJ2-3; TRBD2 matches 13 bases. Trimming took 3 bases from V and 0 from J; bases not matched to a gene: 9. CDR3 length equals 19 residues. Germline V gives CDR1 LGHNA, CDR2 YNFKEQ. The CDR3 here is CASSHGLAGVGGSTDTQYF. The CDR3, as DNA: TGTGCCAGCAGCCACGGACTAGCGGGAGTGGGGGGTAGCACAGATACGCAGTATTTT.

This clonotype occurred many times. The chain links TRBV12-3 or TRBV12-4 to TRBJ1-2, with D maybe TRBD1 (5 bases). The V end lost 3 bases, the J end lost 7 bases, and 30 bases lay between the germline ends. CDR3 length: 19 amino acids. CDR3 loop: CASSFGLGRGVFFPGGYTF. The CDR3 DNA reads as TGTGCCAGCAGTTTCGGGTTAGGACGGGGGGTTTTCTTCCCTGGTGGCTACACCTTC.

The chain is built from TRBV20-1 and TRBJ2-3; the match to TRBD2 covers 12 bases. The CDR3 spans 15 residues. The germline CDR1 and CDR2 sequences are DFQATT and SNEGSKA (reference sequence). Unmatched junction bases numbered 8, after V lost 6 bases and J lost 4 bases. CDR3 residues: CSANRLAGASDTQYF. The CDR3 coding sequence is TGCAGTGCCAACCGACTAGCGGGAGCGTCAGATACGCAGTATTTT.

This clonotype has more than one count but fewer than ten. This rearrangement joins TRBV28 to TRBJ2-5; 8 bases are shared with TRBD2. Germline V gene sequence: CDR1 MDHEN, CDR2 SYDVKM. The CDR3 is 15 amino acids. The J segment lost 4 bases and the V segment lost 6 bases, leaving 10 bases of the junction unmatched. CDR3 sequence: CASSPLAGPVETQYF. DNA of the CDR3: TGTGCCAGCAGCCCCTTAGCGGGGCCTGTAGAGACCCAGTACTTC.

This chain links TRBV10-1 with TRBJ2-1; D possibly uses TRBD1 or TRBD2 (5 bases each). V was trimmed by 6 bases and J by 8 bases, leaving 14 bases between them. The CDR3 loop spans 13 amino acids. Germline V lookup: CDR1 WNHNN, CDR2 SYGVQD (reference sequence). The CDR3 loop is CASRVARDDEQFF. The CDR3 coding sequence is TGCGCCAGCAGGGTGGCCAGGGACGATGAGCAGTTCTTC.

This clonotype has more than one count but fewer than ten. The chain links TRBV29-1 to TRBJ1-5; tentatively, D is TRBD1 (6 bases). The CDR3 sequence is 12 residues long. The germline V gene has CDR1 SQVTM and CDR2 ANQGSEA. The CDR3 region has the DNA TGCCCAAGTACAGGGTCCAATCAGCCCCAGCATTTT. Translated: CPSTGSNQPQHF.

This clonotype turned up a few times. This rearrangement joins TRBV11-2 to TRBJ1-2; the D is unclear. This CDR3 spans 13 amino acids. V lost 2 bases, J lost 6 bases, and 10 bases lay in between. Germline V gene sequence: CDR1 SGHAT, CDR2 FQNNGV. This CDR3 is CASSLFGVDGYTF. CDR3 DNA: TGTGCCAGCAGCTTATTTGGGGTCGATGGCTACACCTTC. Full variable domain (missing parts from reference TRBV11-2 and TRBJ1-2): EAGVAQSPRYKIIEKRQSVAFWCNPISGHATLYWYQQILGQGPKLLIQFQNNGVVDDSQLPKDRFSAERLKGVDSTLKIQPAKLEDSAVYLCASSLFGVDGYTFGSGTRLTVV.

This clonotype has more than one count but fewer than ten. This rearrangement joins TRBV5-6 to TRBJ1-2, with D possibly matching TRBD1 (6 bases). This CDR3 comprises 15 residues. V lost 3 bases and J lost 2, with 14 bases in between. Looked up from germline, CDR1 is SGHDT and CDR2 is YYEEEE. DNA of the CDR3: TGTGCCAGCAGCTACCAGGGGAGAAGAAACTATGGCTACACCTTC. Translated: CASSYQGRRNYGYTF.

This clonotype showed up just a few times. The chain combines TRBV5-6 with TRBJ1-5; possibly TRBD1 for D (6 bases). CDR3 size: 15 residues. Trimming pared 1 base from V and 1 base from J, leaving 9 bases between. Germline V gives CDR1 SGHDT, CDR2 YYEEEE. The CDR3 protein is CASSLTGFSNQPQHF. CDR3 nucleotide sequence: TGTGCCAGCAGCTTGACAGGGTTCAGCAATCAGCCCCAGCATTTT.

Concerning this clonotype: Just one base apart from a much larger clone, this may be a read error. This chain uses TRBV28 with TRBJ2-4; 14 bases fit TRBD2. The CDR3 is 18 amino acids. Per the germline V gene, CDR1 is MDHEN and CDR2 is SYDVKM. J was trimmed by 13 bases and V by 5 bases; bases with no gene match: 19. The CDR3 reads CASSRLAGGVDYYNEQYF. The DNA for the CDR3 is TGTGCCAGCAGTCGACTAGCGGGAGGGGTCGACTACTACAATGAGCAGTACTTC.

This rearrangement joins TRBV12-3 or TRBV12-4 to TRBJ1-5; the match to TRBD1 covers 8 bases. The CDR3 is made up of 16 amino acids. J gave up 5 bases and V 3 bases, and 9 bases lay outside the gene matches. This chain's CDR3 is CASSFRTGQGDQPQHF. The CDR3 DNA sequence: TGTGCCAGCAGTTTCCGGACAGGGCAGGGAGATCAGCCCCAGCATTTT.

The V and J genes are TRBV2 and TRBJ1-5; possible D gene TRBD1, 5 bases. Germline V gives CDR1 SNHLY, CDR2 FYNNEI. V was cut by 2 bases and J by 9 bases, with 11 bases left in between. The CDR3 has 13 amino acids. The CDR3 region is CASSERGGRPQHF. The CDR3 DNA reads TGTGCCAGCAGTGAACGGGGCGGTCGGCCCCAGCATTTT.

This clonotype was observed at least ten times. This chain links TRBV12-3 or TRBV12-4 with TRBJ2-7; possible D gene TRBD1, 6 bases. The CDR3 is 13 residues long. Deletions cut 4 bases from V and 0 bases from J, with 7 bases between. CDR3 loop: CASSWGHSYEQYF. CDR3 nucleotide sequence: TGTGCCAGCAGTTGGGGACACTCCTACGAGCAGTACTTC.

Only a few counts were recorded for this clonotype. The V and J genes are TRBV6-1 and TRBJ1-1, with unresolved D. Between the trimmed V and J ends, which lost 1 base and 4 bases, there was a span of 7 bases. Germline V gene sequence: CDR1 MNHNS, CDR2 SASEGT. This CDR3 has 13 amino acids. This CDR3 is CASSEGVSTEAFF. CDR3 bases: TGTGCCAGCAGTGAAGGGGTAAGCACTGAAGCTTTCTTT.